The rows below give T cell receptor beta chains drawn from one sample of a study of PD-1 blockade in mismatch repair-deficient tumors. Profiled with immunoSEQ multiplex PCR; TCRdb holds only in-frame clones, not every one. The sample yields some 130,000 clones, around nine tenths seen once. The starting material was peripheral blood, obtained almost 74 weeks after starting pembrolizumab. These receptors were obtained from an adult with mismatch repair-deficient cancer. The CDR3 runs from the conserved cysteine through the conserved F or W. The D gene is left open where the match is weak. Clone size is shown for a subset of rows, as once, few, many or a class of expanded clone.

d_gene: NA; v_gene: TRBV5-4; j_gene: TRBJ2-3; abundance: NA; CDR3aa: CASSLGTGTQYF; CDR3nt: TGTGCCAGCAGCTTGGGTACAGGTACGCAGTATTTT
d_gene: NA; v_gene: TRBV11-2; j_gene: TRBJ1-2; abundance: NA; CDR3aa: CASSLNTDGSYGYTF; CDR3nt: TGTGCCAGCAGCTTAAATACGGACGGATCCTATGGCTACACCTTC
d_gene: NA; v_gene: TRBV28; j_gene: TRBJ1-1; abundance: NA; CDR3aa: CASTPNAPGGGTEAFF; CDR3nt: TGTGCCAGCACCCCGAATGCCCCCGGCGGGGGCACTGAAGCTTTCTTT
d_gene: NA; v_gene: TRBV27; j_gene: TRBJ2-3; abundance: NA; CDR3aa: CASSFGHPQGLGTDTQYF; CDR3nt: TGTGCCAGCAGTTTTGGTCACCCTCAGGGTTTGGGCACAGATACGCAGTATTTT
d_gene: NA; v_gene: TRBV5-8; j_gene: TRBJ2-1; abundance: NA; CDR3aa: CASSLVRTTDIQGQFF; CDR3nt: TGTGCCAGCAGCTTGGTCCGCACGACAGATATACAGGGGCAGTTCTTC
d_gene: TRBD2; v_gene: TRBV6-5; j_gene: TRBJ2-7; abundance: once; CDR3aa: CASSYRDYHGEQYF; CDR3nt: TGTGCCAGCAGTTACAGGGACTATCACGGGGAGCAGTACTTC
d_gene: NA; v_gene: TRBV4-1; j_gene: TRBJ2-7; abundance: NA; CDR3aa: CASSQGGGTSYEQYF; CDR3nt: TGCGCCAGCAGCCAAGGAGGAGGGACCTCCTACGAGCAGTACTTC
d_gene: NA; v_gene: TRBV19; j_gene: TRBJ1-1; abundance: NA; CDR3aa: CASSRGLTEAFF; CDR3nt: TGTGCCAGTAGTAGGGGGCTCACTGAAGCTTTCTTT
d_gene: TRBD2; v_gene: TRBV7-8; j_gene: TRBJ2-2; abundance: NA; CDR3aa: CASSLVAGVGTGELFF; CDR3nt: TGTGCCAGCAGCTTAGTGGCGGGGGTCGGGACCGGGGAGCTGTTTTTT
d_gene: NA; v_gene: TRBV7-9; j_gene: TRBJ1-4; abundance: NA; CDR3aa: CASSQTGGDEKLFF; CDR3nt: TGTGCCAGCAGCCAAACAGGTGGTGATGAAAAACTGTTTTTT
d_gene: TRBD2; v_gene: TRBV29-1; j_gene: TRBJ2-7; abundance: NA; CDR3aa: CSVEGSSGFNSYEQYF; CDR3nt: TGCAGCGTTGAAGGGAGTAGCGGGTTTAACTCCTACGAGCAGTACTTC
d_gene: TRBD1; v_gene: TRBV11-3; j_gene: TRBJ2-5; abundance: NA; CDR3aa: CASSPTGRETQYF; CDR3nt: TGTGCCAGCAGCCCGACAGGGCGGGAGACCCAGTACTTC
d_gene: TRBD1; v_gene: TRBV30; j_gene: TRBJ2-7; abundance: few; CDR3aa: CAWNLRDRPYEQYF; CDR3nt: TGTGCCTGGAACCTCCGGGACAGGCCTTACGAGCAGTACTTC
d_gene: NA; v_gene: TRBV5-1; j_gene: TRBJ2-3; abundance: NA; CDR3aa: CASSPYIGTDTQYF; CDR3nt: TGCGCCAGCAGCCCATACATCGGCACAGATACGCAGTATTTT
d_gene: NA; v_gene: TRBV10-3; j_gene: TRBJ1-4; abundance: NA; CDR3aa: CAISEGREDEKLFF; CDR3nt: TGTGCCATCAGTGAAGGACGAGAGGATGAAAAACTGTTTTTT
d_gene: TRBD1; v_gene: TRBV29-1; j_gene: TRBJ2-7; abundance: NA; CDR3aa: CSVEGTGVYEQYF; CDR3nt: TGCAGCGTTGAGGGGACAGGGGTCTACGAGCAGTACTTC
d_gene: NA; v_gene: TRBV21-1; j_gene: TRBJ2-1; abundance: NA; CDR3aa: CASSKGGGFSSYNEQFF; CDR3nt: TGTGCCAGCAGCAAAGGGGGAGGCTTTAGCTCCTACAATGAGCAGTTCTTC
d_gene: TRBD1; v_gene: TRBV10-3; j_gene: TRBJ2-5; abundance: NA; CDR3aa: CAIGDRQETQYF; CDR3nt: TGTGCCATCGGGGACAGGCAAGAGACCCAGTACTTC
d_gene: TRBD1; v_gene: TRBV13; j_gene: TRBJ2-1; abundance: NA; CDR3aa: CASSLGAGGYNEQFF; CDR3nt: TGTGCCAGCAGCTTAGGCGCAGGGGGTTACAATGAGCAGTTCTTC
d_gene: NA; v_gene: TRBV6-6; j_gene: TRBJ1-4; abundance: NA; CDR3aa: CASSYRDNEKLFF; CDR3nt: TGTGCCAGCAGTTACAGGGATAATGAAAAACTGTTTTTT
d_gene: TRBD2; v_gene: TRBV7-8; j_gene: TRBJ2-7; abundance: NA; CDR3aa: CASSLELAGGGYEQYF; CDR3nt: TGTGCCAGCAGCTTAGAACTAGCGGGAGGGGGATACGAGCAGTACTTC
d_gene: TRBD1; v_gene: TRBV27; j_gene: TRBJ2-7; abundance: NA; CDR3aa: CASSSIADRGRFYEQYF; CDR3nt: TGTGCCAGCAGTTCAATCGCCGACAGGGGGCGATTCTACGAGCAGTACTTC
d_gene: TRBD2; v_gene: TRBV10-3; j_gene: TRBJ2-7; abundance: NA; CDR3aa: CAIGGSSGSARGLEQYF; CDR3nt: TGTGCCATCGGGGGGTCTAGCGGGAGCGCCCGGGGGCTCGAGCAGTACTTC
d_gene: NA; v_gene: TRBV6-1; j_gene: TRBJ1-1; abundance: NA; CDR3aa: CASSVGLAGTEAFF; CDR3nt: TGTGCCAGCAGTGTTGGGTTGGCGGGCACTGAAGCTTTCTTT
d_gene: TRBD2; v_gene: TRBV28; j_gene: TRBJ2-3; abundance: NA; CDR3aa: CASSFSGRELDTQYF; CDR3nt: TGTGCCAGCAGTTTCAGCGGGAGGGAACTAGATACGCAGTATTTT
d_gene: NA; v_gene: TRBV19; j_gene: TRBJ2-1; abundance: NA; CDR3aa: CASSELGGLNEQFF; CDR3nt: TGTGCCAGTAGTGAATTAGGGGGACTCAATGAGCAGTTCTTC
d_gene: NA; v_gene: TRBV6-5; j_gene: TRBJ2-1; abundance: NA; CDR3aa: CASSAGAGPNNEQFF; CDR3nt: TGTGCCAGCAGTGCTGGGGCGGGGCCCAACAATGAGCAGTTCTTC
d_gene: NA; v_gene: TRBV5-6; j_gene: TRBJ1-3; abundance: NA; CDR3aa: CASSLYLGNTIYF; CDR3nt: TGTGCCAGCAGCTTGTATCTTGGAAACACCATATATTTT
d_gene: TRBD1; v_gene: TRBV7-9; j_gene: TRBJ1-5; abundance: once; CDR3aa: CASSWTGSNQPQHF; CDR3nt: TGTGCCAGCAGCTGGACAGGTAGCAATCAGCCCCAGCATTTT
d_gene: NA; v_gene: TRBV6-5; j_gene: TRBJ1-2; abundance: few; CDR3aa: CASTPGLRYGYTF; CDR3nt: TGTGCCAGCACTCCAGGGCTGCGCTATGGCTACACCTTC
d_gene: NA; v_gene: TRBV5-1; j_gene: TRBJ2-1; abundance: NA; CDR3aa: CARLHVRGVESGNEQFF; CDR3nt: TGCGCCAGACTGCATGTTCGCGGAGTAGAATCTGGGAATGAGCAGTTCTTC
d_gene: TRBD1; v_gene: TRBV19; j_gene: TRBJ2-4; abundance: NA; CDR3aa: CASRAGQANSKNIQYF; CDR3nt: TGTGCCAGTAGGGCGGGACAGGCGAACTCCAAAAACATTCAGTACTTC
d_gene: NA; v_gene: TRBV13; j_gene: TRBJ1-3; abundance: NA; CDR3aa: CASSLNSGNTIYF; CDR3nt: TGTGCCAGCAGCTTGAACTCTGGAAACACCATATATTTT
d_gene: TRBD1; v_gene: TRBV9; j_gene: TRBJ1-1; abundance: NA; CDR3aa: CASSPQGTTEAFF; CDR3nt: TGTGCCAGCAGCCCACAGGGGACCACTGAAGCTTTCTTT
d_gene: TRBD2; v_gene: TRBV11-2; j_gene: TRBJ2-7; abundance: NA; CDR3aa: CASSSLSGRFFYEQYF; CDR3nt: TGTGCCAGCAGCTCCCTTAGCGGGAGGTTTTTCTACGAGCAGTACTTC
d_gene: TRBD2; v_gene: TRBV6-5; j_gene: TRBJ2-1; abundance: NA; CDR3aa: CASGTSFSNEQFF; CDR3nt: TGTGCCAGCGGGACTAGCTTTTCTAATGAGCAGTTCTTC
d_gene: NA; v_gene: TRBV9; j_gene: TRBJ2-1; abundance: NA; CDR3aa: CASSVGQSLVYNEQFF; CDR3nt: TGTGCCAGCAGCGTAGGGCAGTCCTTAGTTTACAATGAGCAGTTCTTC
d_gene: NA; v_gene: TRBV5-6; j_gene: TRBJ2-2; abundance: NA; CDR3aa: CASRELADLNTGELFF; CDR3nt: TGTGCCAGCAGGGAATTAGCGGACCTGAACACCGGGGAGCTGTTTTTT
d_gene: TRBD2; v_gene: TRBV7-9; j_gene: TRBJ2-3; abundance: NA; CDR3aa: CASSSGLAGASTDTQYF; CDR3nt: TGTGCCAGCAGCTCGGGACTAGCGGGAGCCAGCACAGATACGCAGTATTTT
d_gene: NA; v_gene: TRBV11-2; j_gene: TRBJ1-3; abundance: NA; CDR3aa: CASSLILGADGNTIYF; CDR3nt: TGTGCCAGCAGCTTAATCCTGGGGGCGGATGGAAACACCATATATTTT
d_gene: NA; v_gene: TRBV9; j_gene: TRBJ1-1; abundance: NA; CDR3aa: CASSVARSGDSGKAFF; CDR3nt: TGTGCCAGCAGCGTAGCTCGGTCGGGAGATTCAGGTAAAGCTTTCTTT
d_gene: NA; v_gene: TRBV10-2; j_gene: TRBJ1-2; abundance: once; CDR3aa: CASSAWGDSYGYTF; CDR3nt: TGCGCCAGCAGTGCTTGGGGGGATTCCTATGGCTACACCTTC
d_gene: NA; v_gene: TRBV2; j_gene: TRBJ2-7; abundance: few; CDR3aa: CASTREIHEQYF; CDR3nt: TGTGCCAGTACCAGGGAAATTCACGAGCAGTACTTC
d_gene: NA; v_gene: TRBV7-9; j_gene: TRBJ2-7; abundance: NA; CDR3aa: CASSLKAYEQYF; CDR3nt: TGTGCCAGCAGCTTAAAAGCCTACGAGCAGTACTTC
d_gene: NA; v_gene: TRBV9; j_gene: TRBJ1-3; abundance: NA; CDR3aa: CASSVDGSGGNTIYF; CDR3nt: TGTGCCAGCAGCGTAGACGGGTCGGGAGGAAACACCATATATTTT
d_gene: NA; v_gene: TRBV6-1; j_gene: TRBJ1-5; abundance: few; CDR3aa: CASSLQGNQPQHF; CDR3nt: TGTGCCAGCAGTTTACAGGGAAATCAGCCCCAGCATTTT
d_gene: NA; v_gene: TRBV5-1; j_gene: TRBJ1-4; abundance: NA; CDR3aa: CASSLGRGTVKNEKLFF; CDR3nt: TGCGCCAGCAGCCTAGGGCGGGGGACGGTGAAAAATGAAAAACTGTTTTTT
d_gene: NA; v_gene: TRBV28; j_gene: TRBJ2-1; abundance: NA; CDR3aa: CASSLLVRGHEQFF; CDR3nt: TGTGCCAGCAGTTTATTAGTTAGGGGCCATGAGCAGTTCTTC
d_gene: NA; v_gene: TRBV30; j_gene: TRBJ2-6; abundance: NA; CDR3aa: CAWVGSGANVLTF; CDR3nt: TGTGCCTGGGTGGGCTCTGGGGCCAACGTCCTGACTTTC
d_gene: NA; v_gene: TRBV10-3; j_gene: TRBJ2-7; abundance: NA; CDR3aa: CAIREGYETEQYF; CDR3nt: TGTGCCATCAGGGAGGGATACGAGACCGAGCAGTACTTC
d_gene: NA; v_gene: TRBV14; j_gene: TRBJ2-5; abundance: NA; CDR3aa: CASSQDSGKLGETQYF; CDR3nt: TGTGCCAGCAGCCAAGATTCAGGAAAACTAGGAGAGACCCAGTACTTC
d_gene: TRBD1; v_gene: TRBV7-9; j_gene: TRBJ2-5; abundance: few; CDR3aa: CASSPGQGAQYF; CDR3nt: TGTGCCAGCAGCCCGGGACAGGGAGCCCAGTACTTC
d_gene: NA; v_gene: TRBV27; j_gene: TRBJ2-3; abundance: NA; CDR3aa: CASSLSGQQYF; CDR3nt: TGTGCCAGCAGTTTATCGGGACAGCAGTATTTT
d_gene: NA; v_gene: TRBV10-1; j_gene: TRBJ2-7; abundance: NA; CDR3aa: CASSELGFYEQYF; CDR3nt: TGCGCCAGCAGTGAGTTGGGGTTCTACGAGCAGTACTTC
d_gene: NA; v_gene: TRBV15; j_gene: TRBJ2-1; abundance: NA; CDR3aa: CATSRDGAWGQFF; CDR3nt: TGTGCCACCAGCAGAGACGGGGCCTGGGGGCAGTTCTTC
d_gene: NA; v_gene: TRBV5-1; j_gene: TRBJ2-7; abundance: NA; CDR3aa: CASSFDTWGRGYEQYF; CDR3nt: TGCGCCAGCAGCTTCGATACCTGGGGGCGAGGATACGAGCAGTACTTC
d_gene: TRBD1; v_gene: TRBV5-4; j_gene: TRBJ2-7; abundance: NA; CDR3aa: CASSPTGTGEQYF; CDR3nt: TGTGCCAGCAGCCCGACAGGGACGGGTGAGCAGTACTTC
d_gene: TRBD2; v_gene: TRBV4-2; j_gene: TRBJ2-5; abundance: NA; CDR3aa: CASSQSVLAGAQYF; CDR3nt: TGTGCCAGCAGCCAATCTGTACTAGCGGGAGCCCAGTACTTC
d_gene: TRBD1; v_gene: TRBV4-3; j_gene: TRBJ2-1; abundance: once; CDR3aa: CASSHDTGTAYNEQFF; CDR3nt: TGCGCCAGCAGCCATGATACCGGGACAGCCTACAATGAGCAGTTCTTC
d_gene: NA; v_gene: TRBV6-5; j_gene: TRBJ2-7; abundance: NA; CDR3aa: CASSYSGTTYEQYF; CDR3nt: TGTGCCAGCAGTTACTCCGGCACAACCTACGAGCAGTACTTC